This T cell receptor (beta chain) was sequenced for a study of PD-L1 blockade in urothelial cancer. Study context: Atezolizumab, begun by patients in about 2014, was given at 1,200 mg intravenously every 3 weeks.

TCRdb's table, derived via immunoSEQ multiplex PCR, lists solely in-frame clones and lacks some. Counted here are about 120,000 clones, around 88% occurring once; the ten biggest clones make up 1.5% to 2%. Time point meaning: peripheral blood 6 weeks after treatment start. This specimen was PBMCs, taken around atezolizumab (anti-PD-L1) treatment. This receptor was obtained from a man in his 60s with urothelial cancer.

CDR3 DNA sequence: TGTGCCAGCAGCCGCGGACAGGTCCCTTGGGATACGCAGTATTTT. It specifies CASSRGQVPWDTQYF. V gene TRBV7-2 combines with J gene TRBJ2-3; TRBD1 matches at 7 bases. J was trimmed by 6 bases and V by 5 bases; bases with no gene match: 11. Germline CDR1 reads SGHTA; CDR2 reads FQGNSA. The CDR3 is 15 amino acids.